The 5 T cell receptor beta chains below all came from one sample that was sequenced in a study of blood T cell repertoires in COVID-19. Assay used: immunoSEQ multiplex PCR; TCRdb lists only in-frame clones, some missing. Of about 90,000 clones in the sample, roughly 78% were seen once. Specimen: peripheral blood. The receptor set was obtained from a woman aged 65 to 85 with acute or convalescent COVID-19.

This rearrangement joins TRBV19 to TRBJ1-1; TRBD1 agrees at 7 bases. Germline CDR1 reads LNHDA; CDR2 reads SQIVND (reference sequence). With 4 bases clipped from V and 1 base from J, the junction kept 6 bases outside the gene matches. The CDR3 consists of 15 residues. The CDR3 sequence: CASSTGGHWNTEAFF. The CDR3 bases are TGTGCCAGTAGTACAGGGGGACACTGGAACACTGAAGCTTTCTTT.

The rearrangement links TRBV7-8 to TRBJ2-2, with 8 bases that match TRBD2. Per the germline V gene, CDR1 is SGHVS and CDR2 is FQNEAQ. V was pared by 5 bases and J by 6 bases, with 8 bases of the junction left unmatched. There are 15 residues in the CDR3. CDR3 sequence: CASSPKTSAAGELFF. In DNA form, the CDR3 reads TGTGCCAGCAGCCCCAAGACTAGCGCGGCCGGGGAGCTGTTTTTT.

The V and J genes are TRBV6-5 and TRBJ2-3; D remains ambiguous. The CDR3 has 12 residues. Trimming cost V 5 bases and J 6 bases, with 9 bases left between them. Germline V lookup: CDR1 MNHEY, CDR2 SVGAGI. As DNA, the CDR3 is TGTGCCAGCAGTCCAGGTCGTGATACGCAGTATTTT. Translation gives CASSPGRDTQYF.

V usage is TRBV5-1 and J usage is TRBJ2-5; 8 nucleotides match TRBD1. This CDR3 spans 14 amino acids. After removal of 4 bases from V and 5 bases from J, the junction contained 7 bases not matched to a gene. The germline gives CDR1 SGHRS, CDR2 YFSETQ. The CDR3, as DNA: TGCGCCAGCAGCCTCGGACAGGGCTGGGAGACCCAGTACTTC. Its translation is CASSLGQGWETQYF.

This chain's CDR3 is CASSWQGPTSPLHF. CDR3 in DNA: TGTGCCAGCAGCTGGCAGGGGCCAACTTCACCCCTCCACTTT. V and J are TRBV5-4 and TRBJ1-6, with D possibly being TRBD1 (6 bases). The CDR3 runs 14 residues. Germline lookup yields CDR1 SGHNT and CDR2 YYREEE (reference sequence). The V end lost 3 bases, the J end lost 9 bases, and 13 bases lay between the germline ends. The complete variable domain, with remaining parts taken from reference TRBV5-4 and TRBJ1-6, reads ETGVTQSPTHLIKTRGQQVTLRCSSQSGHNTVSWYQQALGQGPQFIFQYYREEENGRGNFPPRFSGLQFPNYSSELNVNALELDDSALYLCASSWQGPTSPLHFGNGTRLTVT.